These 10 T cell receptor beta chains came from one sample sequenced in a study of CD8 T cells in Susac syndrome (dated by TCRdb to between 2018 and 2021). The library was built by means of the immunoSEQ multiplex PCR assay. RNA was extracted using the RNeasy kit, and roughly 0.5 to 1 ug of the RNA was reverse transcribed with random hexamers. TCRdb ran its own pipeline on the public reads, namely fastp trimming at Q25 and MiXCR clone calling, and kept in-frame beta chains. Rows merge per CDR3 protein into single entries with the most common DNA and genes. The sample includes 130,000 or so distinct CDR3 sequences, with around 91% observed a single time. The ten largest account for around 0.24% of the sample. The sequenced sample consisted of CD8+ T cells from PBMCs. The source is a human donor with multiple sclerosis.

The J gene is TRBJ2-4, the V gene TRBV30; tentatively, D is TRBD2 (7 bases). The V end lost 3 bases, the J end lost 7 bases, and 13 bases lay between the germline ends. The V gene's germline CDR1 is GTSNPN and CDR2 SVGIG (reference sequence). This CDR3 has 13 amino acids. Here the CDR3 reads CAWRGRGGNIQYF. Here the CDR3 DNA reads TGTGCCTGGAGGGGAAGGGGGGGGAACATTCAGTACTTC.

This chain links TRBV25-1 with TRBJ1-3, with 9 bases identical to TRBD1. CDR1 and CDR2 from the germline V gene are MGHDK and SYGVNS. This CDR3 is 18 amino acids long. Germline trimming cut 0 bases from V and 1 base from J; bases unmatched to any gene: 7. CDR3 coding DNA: TGTGCCAGCAGTGAATACCCCCGGACAGGGGAGTCTGGAAACACCATATATTTT. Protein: CASSEYPRTGESGNTIYF.

This CDR3 is CASSRVPYEQYF. Written as DNA, the CDR3 is TGCGCCAGCAGCAGGGTCCCCTACGAGCAGTACTTC. The chain employs TRBV4-3 and TRBJ2-7, with D unclear. CDR3 length: 12 residues. The V and J ends lost 5 bases and 2 bases respectively, with 7 bases between them. Germline values: CDR1 LGHNA, CDR2 YSLEER.

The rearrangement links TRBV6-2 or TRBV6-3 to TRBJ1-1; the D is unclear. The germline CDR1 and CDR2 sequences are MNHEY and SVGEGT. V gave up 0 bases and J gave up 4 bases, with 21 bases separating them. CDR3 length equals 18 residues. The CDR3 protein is CASSYSVGSFITVTEAFF. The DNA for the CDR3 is TGTGCCAGCAGTTACTCGGTGGGGTCCTTCATAACGGTCACTGAAGCTTTCTTT.

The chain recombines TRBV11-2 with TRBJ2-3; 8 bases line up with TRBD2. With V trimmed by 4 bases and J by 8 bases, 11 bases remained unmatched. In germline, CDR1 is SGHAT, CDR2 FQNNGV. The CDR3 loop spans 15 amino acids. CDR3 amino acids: CASSSQAGEGGTQYF. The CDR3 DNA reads TGTGCCAGCAGCTCCCAAGCGGGAGAGGGGGGTACGCAGTATTTT.

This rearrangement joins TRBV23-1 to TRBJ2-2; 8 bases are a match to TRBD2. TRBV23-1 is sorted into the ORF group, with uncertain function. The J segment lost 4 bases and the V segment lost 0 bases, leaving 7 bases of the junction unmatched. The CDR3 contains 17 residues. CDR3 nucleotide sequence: TGCGCCAGCAGTCAATCCCCTAGCGGGCATCCCACCGGGGAGCTGTTTTTT. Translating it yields CASSQSPSGHPTGELFF.

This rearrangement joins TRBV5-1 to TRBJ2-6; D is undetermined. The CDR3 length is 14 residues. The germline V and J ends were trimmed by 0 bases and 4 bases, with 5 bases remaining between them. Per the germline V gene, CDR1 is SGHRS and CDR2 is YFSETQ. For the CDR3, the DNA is TGCGCCAGCAGCTTGGGACGAGGGGCCAACGTCCTGACTTTC. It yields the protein CASSLGRGANVLTF.

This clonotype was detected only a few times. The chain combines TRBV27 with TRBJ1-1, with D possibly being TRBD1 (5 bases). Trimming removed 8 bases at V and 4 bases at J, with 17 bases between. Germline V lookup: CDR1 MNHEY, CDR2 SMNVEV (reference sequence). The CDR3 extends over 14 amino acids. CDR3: CASLPFLGGTEAFF. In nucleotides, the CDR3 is TGTGCCAGCCTCCCCTTTCTGGGGGGCACTGAAGCTTTCTTT.

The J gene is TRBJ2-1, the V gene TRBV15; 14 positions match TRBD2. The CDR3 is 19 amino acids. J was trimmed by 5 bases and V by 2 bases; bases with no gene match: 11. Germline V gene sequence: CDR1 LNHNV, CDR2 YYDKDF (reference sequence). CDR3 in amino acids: CATSRSRGTSGSGDNEQFF. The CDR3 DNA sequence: TGTGCCACCAGCAGATCCCGTGGGACTAGCGGGAGTGGCGACAATGAGCAGTTCTTC.

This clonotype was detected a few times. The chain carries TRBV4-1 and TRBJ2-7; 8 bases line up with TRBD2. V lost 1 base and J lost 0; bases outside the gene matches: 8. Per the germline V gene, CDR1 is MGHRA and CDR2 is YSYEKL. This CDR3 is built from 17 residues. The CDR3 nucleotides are TGCGCCAGCAGCCAAGGACTAGCGTCAGGGAGCTCCTACGAGCAGTACTTC. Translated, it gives CASSQGLASGSSYEQYF.